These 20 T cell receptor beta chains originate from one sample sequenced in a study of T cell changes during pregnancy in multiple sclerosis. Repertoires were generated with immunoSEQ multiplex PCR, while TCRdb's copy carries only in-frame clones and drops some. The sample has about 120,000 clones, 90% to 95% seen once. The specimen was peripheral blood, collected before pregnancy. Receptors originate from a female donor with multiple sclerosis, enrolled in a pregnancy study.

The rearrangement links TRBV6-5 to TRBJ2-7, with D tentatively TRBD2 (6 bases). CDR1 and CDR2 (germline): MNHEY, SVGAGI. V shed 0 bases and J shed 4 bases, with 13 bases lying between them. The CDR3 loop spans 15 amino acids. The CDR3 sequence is CASSYSRGSRYEQYF. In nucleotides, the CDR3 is TGTGCCAGCAGTTACTCACGGGGGAGTAGGTACGAGCAGTACTTC.

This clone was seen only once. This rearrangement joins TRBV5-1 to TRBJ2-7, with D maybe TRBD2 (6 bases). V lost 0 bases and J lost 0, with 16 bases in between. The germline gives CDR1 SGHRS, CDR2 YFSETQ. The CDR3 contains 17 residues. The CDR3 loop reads CASSLGIGTLSSYEQYF. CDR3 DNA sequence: TGCGCCAGCAGCTTGGGGATCGGGACTCTCAGCTCCTACGAGCAGTACTTC.

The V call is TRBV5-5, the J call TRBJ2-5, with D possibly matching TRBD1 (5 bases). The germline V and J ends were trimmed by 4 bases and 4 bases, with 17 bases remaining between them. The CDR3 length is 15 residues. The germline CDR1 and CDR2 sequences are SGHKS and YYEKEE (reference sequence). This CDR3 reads CASSTSEIRGETQYF. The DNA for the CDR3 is TGTGCCAGCAGCACTTCAGAAATTAGGGGAGAGACCCAGTACTTC.

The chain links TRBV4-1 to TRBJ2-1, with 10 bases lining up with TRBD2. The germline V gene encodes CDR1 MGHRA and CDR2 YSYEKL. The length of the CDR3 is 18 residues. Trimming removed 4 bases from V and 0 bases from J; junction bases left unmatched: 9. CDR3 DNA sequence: TGCGCCAGCAGCCGCGTAGCGGGAGGAACGAGCTCCTACAATGAGCAGTTCTTC. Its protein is CASSRVAGGTSSYNEQFF.

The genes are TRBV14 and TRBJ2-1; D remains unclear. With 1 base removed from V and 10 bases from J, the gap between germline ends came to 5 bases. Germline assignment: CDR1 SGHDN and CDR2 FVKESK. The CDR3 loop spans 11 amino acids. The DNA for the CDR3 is TGTGCCAGCAGCCAAGTCCGGGAGCAGTTCTTC. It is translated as CASSQVREQFF.

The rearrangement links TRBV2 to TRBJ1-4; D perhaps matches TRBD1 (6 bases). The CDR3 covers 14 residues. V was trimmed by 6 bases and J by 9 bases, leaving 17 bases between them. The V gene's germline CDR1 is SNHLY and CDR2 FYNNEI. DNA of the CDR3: TGTGCCAGCAGAGAGAGGGGGGGGGATAAAAAACTGTTTTTT. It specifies CASRERGGDKKLFF.

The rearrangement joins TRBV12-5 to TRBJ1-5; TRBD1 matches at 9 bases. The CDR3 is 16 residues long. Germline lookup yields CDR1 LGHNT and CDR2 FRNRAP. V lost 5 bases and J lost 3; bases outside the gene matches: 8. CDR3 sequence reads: CASGPRTGDPNQPQHF. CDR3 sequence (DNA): TGTGCTAGTGGTCCACGGACAGGGGACCCCAATCAGCCCCAGCATTTT.

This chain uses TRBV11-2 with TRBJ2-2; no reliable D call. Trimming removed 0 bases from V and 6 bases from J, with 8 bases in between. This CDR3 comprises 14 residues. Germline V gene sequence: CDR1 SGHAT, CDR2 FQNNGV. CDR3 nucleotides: TGTGCCAGCAGCTTAGACTTCGGTGCCGGGGAGCTGTTTTTT. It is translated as CASSLDFGAGELFF.

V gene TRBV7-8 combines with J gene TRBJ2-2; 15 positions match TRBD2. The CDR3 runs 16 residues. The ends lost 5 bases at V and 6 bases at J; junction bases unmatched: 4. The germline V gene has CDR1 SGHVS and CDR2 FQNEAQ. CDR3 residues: CASSLRTSGGAGELFF. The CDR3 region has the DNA TGTGCCAGCAGCCTCCGGACTAGCGGGGGGGCCGGGGAGCTGTTTTTT.

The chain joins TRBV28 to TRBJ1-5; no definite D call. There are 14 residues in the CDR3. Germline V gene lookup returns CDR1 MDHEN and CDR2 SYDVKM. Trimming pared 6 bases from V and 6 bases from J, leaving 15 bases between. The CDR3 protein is CASRSRGWGQPQHF. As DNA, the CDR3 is TGTGCCAGCAGATCCCGGGGTTGGGGTCAGCCCCAGCATTTT.

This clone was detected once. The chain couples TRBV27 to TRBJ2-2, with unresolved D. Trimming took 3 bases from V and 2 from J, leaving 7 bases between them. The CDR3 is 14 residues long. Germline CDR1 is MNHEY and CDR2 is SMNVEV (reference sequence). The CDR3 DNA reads TGTGCCAGCAGTTTCCGGGTCAACACCGGGGAGCTGTTTTTT. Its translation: CASSFRVNTGELFF.

Here the CDR3 DNA reads TGTGCCAGCAGCTGGAGTGCCGACAGCAATCAGCCCCAGCATTTT. Its translation is CASSWSADSNQPQHF. This sequence joins TRBV7-2 and TRBJ1-5; D not resolved. The germline gives CDR1 SGHTA, CDR2 FQGNSA. This CDR3 contains 15 residues. V lost 4 bases and J 1 base, leaving 11 bases between the germline ends. Variable domain in full (rest from reference TRBV7-2 and TRBJ1-5): GAGVSQSPSNKVTEKGKDVELRCDPISGHTALYWYRQSLGQGLEFLIYFQGNSAPDKSGLPSDRFSAERTGGSVSTLTIQRTQQEDSAVYLCASSWSADSNQPQHFGDGTRLSIL.

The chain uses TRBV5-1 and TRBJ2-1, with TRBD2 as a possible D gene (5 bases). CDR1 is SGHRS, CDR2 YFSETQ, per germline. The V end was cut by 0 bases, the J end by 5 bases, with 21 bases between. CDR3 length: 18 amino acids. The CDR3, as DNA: TGCGCCAGCAGCTTGGCACTAGTTTTCCCCTTGATGGACAATGAGCAGTTCTTC. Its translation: CASSLALVFPLMDNEQFF.

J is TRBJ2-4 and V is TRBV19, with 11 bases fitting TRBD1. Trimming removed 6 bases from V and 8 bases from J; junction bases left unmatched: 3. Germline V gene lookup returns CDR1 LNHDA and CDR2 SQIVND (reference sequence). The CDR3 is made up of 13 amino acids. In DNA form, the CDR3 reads TGTGCCAGTAGCGGGACAGGGGGTGACATTCAGTACTTC. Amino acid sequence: CASSGTGGDIQYF. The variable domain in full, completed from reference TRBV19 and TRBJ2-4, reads DGGITQSPKYLFRKEGQNVTLSCEQNLNHDAMYWYRQDPGQGLRLIYYSQIVNDFQKGDIAEGYSVSREKKESFPLTVTSAQKNPTAFYLCASSGTGGDIQYFGAGTRLSVL.

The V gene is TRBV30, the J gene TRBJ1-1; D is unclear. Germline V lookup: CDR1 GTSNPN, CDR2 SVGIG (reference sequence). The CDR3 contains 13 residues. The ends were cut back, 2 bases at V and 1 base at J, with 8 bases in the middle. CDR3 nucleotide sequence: TGTGCCTGGAGTTATTCGAGGAACACTGAAGCTTTCTTT. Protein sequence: CAWSYSRNTEAFF.

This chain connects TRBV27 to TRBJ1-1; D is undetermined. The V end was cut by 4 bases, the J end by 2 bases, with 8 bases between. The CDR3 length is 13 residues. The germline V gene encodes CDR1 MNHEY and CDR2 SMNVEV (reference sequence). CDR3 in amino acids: CASSWGANTEAFF. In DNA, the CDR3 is TGTGCCAGCAGTTGGGGAGCAAACACTGAAGCTTTCTTT.

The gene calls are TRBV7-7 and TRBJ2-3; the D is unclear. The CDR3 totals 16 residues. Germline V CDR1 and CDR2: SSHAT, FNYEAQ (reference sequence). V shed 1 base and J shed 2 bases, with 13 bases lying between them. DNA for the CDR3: TGTGCCAGCAGCTTAGGGCTAGATAAATCCACAGATACGCAGTATTTT. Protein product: CASSLGLDKSTDTQYF.

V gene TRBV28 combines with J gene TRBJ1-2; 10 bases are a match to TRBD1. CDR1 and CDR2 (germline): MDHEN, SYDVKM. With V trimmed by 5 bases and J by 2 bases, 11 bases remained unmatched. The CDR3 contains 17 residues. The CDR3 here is CASSSAGTGVTNYGYTF. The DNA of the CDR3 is TGTGCCAGCAGTAGCGCCGGGACAGGGGTTACCAACTATGGCTACACCTTC.

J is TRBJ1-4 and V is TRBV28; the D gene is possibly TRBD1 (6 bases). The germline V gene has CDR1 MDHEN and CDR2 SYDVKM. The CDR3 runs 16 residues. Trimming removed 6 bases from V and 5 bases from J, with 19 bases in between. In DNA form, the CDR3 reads TGTGCCAGCAGCCCTCCCATACAGGGCGTAAATGAAAAACTGTTTTTT. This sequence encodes CASSPPIQGVNEKLFF.

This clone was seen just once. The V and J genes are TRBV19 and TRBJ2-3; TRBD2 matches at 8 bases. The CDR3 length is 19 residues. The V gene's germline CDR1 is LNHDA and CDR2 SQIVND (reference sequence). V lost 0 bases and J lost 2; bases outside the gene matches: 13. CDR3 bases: TGTGCCAGTAGTATAGATTATACCCGCCCAGCGGGGGACACAGATACGCAGTATTTT. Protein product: CASSIDYTRPAGDTDTQYF.